This TCR beta chain was sequenced for a study of shared clonotypes between healthy human individuals. Donors comprised healthy HIV-negative adults lacking recent acute infections or vaccinations. Overall study findings and caveats: The study found lower generation probabilities in non-shared clonotypes than in those shared by all four donors.

An even split of each subset's genomic DNA across several immunoSEQ plates was performed. The method was immunoSEQ multiplex PCR; TCRdb's version includes in-frame clones alone and lacks a portion of them. There are 2 million to 3 million clones in the sample; under 95% occur only once, and 0.35% to 0.45% lies in the top ten. V was cut by 1 base and J by 10 bases, with 26 bases left in between. This CDR3 region has 19 residues. The V gene's germline CDR1 is SEHNR and CDR2 FQNEAQ (reference sequence). Of note for this clone: What it binds is not known.

Sequenced sample: naive CD4+ T cells from PBMCs. The subset was: CD45RA+ positively selected. The chain couples TRBV7-9 to TRBJ1-6; TRBD1 is a possible D gene (6 bases). This TCR came from a man younger than 35 in good health. Some clones in this sample may be carry-over from other donors' samples. DNA of the CDR3: TGTGCCAGCAGCTTAGGAGGTGGGACGGAGAGGGGGGATACGTCACCCCTCCACTTT. It yields the protein CASSLGGGTERGDTSPLHF.